This section outlines one TCR beta chain sequence together with its context. At one of its ends the junction is not consistent with the germline gene, which may arise from a read error. Alongside a J-beta primer mix, a sample-barcoded 5' primer served in a second PCR lasting about 7 to 11 cycles. A template-switch adaptor that had 12 random nucleotides put a tag on each cDNA molecule. Via MiXCR, TCRdb re-called the 5' RACE reads, giving one row per CDR3 protein. Of under 1,000,000 distinct CDR3 sequences in the sample, under 40% were seen once. This specimen comes from a study of blood T cells in healthy people across ages. Looking at the study overall: Per every two T cells, about one barcoded beta molecule was captured by template switching.

The germline gives CDR1 SGHRS, CDR2 YFSETQ. The CDR3 is 14 amino acids. Russia was home to the donors, healthy Caucasian individuals aged about 6 to 100. Isolated PBMCs totaled at least 6 million in each sample. The rearrangement joins TRBV5-1 to TRBJ2-7; D is undetermined. Sequencing was done on a sample of blood. The TCR was taken from a man younger than 30 in good health. The CDR3 nucleotides read TGCGCCAGCAGCTTGGATGGCAGCTCCGACGAGCAGTACTTC. It yields the protein CASSLDGSSDEQYF.